This TCR beta chain appears in the sequencing data of a study of T cells in Graves' hyperthyroidism and ophthalmopathy. Study results and limitations: Most expanded thyroid clonotypes above 0.001 recurred in blood. A median around 6.4 months before onset, the model predicted ophthalmopathy.

From RNA transcripts, TCR beta CDR3 regions were amplified. HTBI primers were the set used in a first-round RT-PCR of the TCR CDR3. Each CDR3 protein gets one entry after TCRdb re-called the multiplex PCR reads with MiXCR. The sample records about 380,000 distinct CDR3 sequences, less than 20% being singletons. The V gene lost 5 bases and the J gene lost 0 bases, with 8 bases spanning the gap. From germline, CDR1 is SGHRS and CDR2 YFSETQ. The CDR3 loop spans 13 amino acids. Cells are PBMCs isolated from approximately 9.2 ml of fresh blood. In the case of this clonotype: Its antigen remains unidentified.

The source is a man aged 18 to 30 with Graves' ophthalmopathy. This chain connects TRBV5-1 to TRBJ1-2; D gene unclear. The material sequenced was blood. The CDR3 nucleotides are TGCGCCAGCAGTAGAGGAGCTAACTATGGCTACACCTTC. Amino acids: CASSRGANYGYTF. The variable domain in full, completed from reference TRBV5-1 and TRBJ1-2, reads KAGVTQTPRYLIKTRGQQVTLSCSPISGHRSVSWYQQTPGQGLQFLFEYFSETQRNKGNFPGRFSGRQFSNSRSEMNVSTLELGDSALYLCASSRGANYGYTFGSGTRLTVV.